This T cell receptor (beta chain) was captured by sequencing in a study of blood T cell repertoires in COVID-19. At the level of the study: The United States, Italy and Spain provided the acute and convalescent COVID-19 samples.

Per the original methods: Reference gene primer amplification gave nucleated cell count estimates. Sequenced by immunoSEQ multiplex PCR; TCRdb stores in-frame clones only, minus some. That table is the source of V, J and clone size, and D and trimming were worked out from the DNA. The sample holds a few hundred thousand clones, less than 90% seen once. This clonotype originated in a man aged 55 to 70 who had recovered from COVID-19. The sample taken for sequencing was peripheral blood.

The CDR3 here is CANDPSVLAKNIQYF. The CDR3 DNA reads TGTGCCAACGATCCTAGCGTCCTAGCCAAAAACATTCAGTACTTC. The chain has TRBV6-6 and TRBJ2-4; a possible D gene is TRBD2 (6 bases). Trimming left V 10 bases short and J 0 bases short, with 16 bases between. Germline V gene sequence: CDR1 MNHNY, CDR2 SVGAGI (reference sequence). The CDR3 covers 15 residues.